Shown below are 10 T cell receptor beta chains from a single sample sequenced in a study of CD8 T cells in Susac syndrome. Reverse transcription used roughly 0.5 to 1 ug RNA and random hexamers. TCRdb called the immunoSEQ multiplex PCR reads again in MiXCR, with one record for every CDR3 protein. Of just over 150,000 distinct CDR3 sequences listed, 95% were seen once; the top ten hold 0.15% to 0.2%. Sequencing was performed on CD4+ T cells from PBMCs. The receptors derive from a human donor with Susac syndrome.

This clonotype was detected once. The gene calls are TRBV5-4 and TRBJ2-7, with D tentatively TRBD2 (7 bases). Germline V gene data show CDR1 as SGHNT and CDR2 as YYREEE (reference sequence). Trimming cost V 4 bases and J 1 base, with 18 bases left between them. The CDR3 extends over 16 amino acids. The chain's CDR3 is CASSDRRGRPSYEQYF. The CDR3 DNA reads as TGTGCCAGCAGCGACCGGCGGGGGCGACCTTCCTACGAGCAGTACTTC. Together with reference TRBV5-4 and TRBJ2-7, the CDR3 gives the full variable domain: ETGVTQSPTHLIKTRGQQVTLRCSSQSGHNTVSWYQQALGQGPQFIFQYYREEENGRGNFPPRFSGLQFPNYSSELNVNALELDDSALYLCASSDRRGRPSYEQYFGPGTRLTVT.

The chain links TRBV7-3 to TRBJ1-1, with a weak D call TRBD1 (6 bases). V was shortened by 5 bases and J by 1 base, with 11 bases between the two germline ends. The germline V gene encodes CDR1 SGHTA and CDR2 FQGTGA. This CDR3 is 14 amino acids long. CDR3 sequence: CASSPDSSNTEAFF. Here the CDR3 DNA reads TGTGCCAGCAGCCCGGACAGTTCGAACACTGAAGCTTTCTTT.

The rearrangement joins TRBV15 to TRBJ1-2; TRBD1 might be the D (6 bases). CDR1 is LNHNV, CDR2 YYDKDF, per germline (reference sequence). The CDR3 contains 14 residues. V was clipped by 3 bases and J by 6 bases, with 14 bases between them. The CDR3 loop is CATSSHQGGNGYTF. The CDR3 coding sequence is TGTGCCACCAGCAGCCACCAAGGGGGTAATGGCTACACCTTC.

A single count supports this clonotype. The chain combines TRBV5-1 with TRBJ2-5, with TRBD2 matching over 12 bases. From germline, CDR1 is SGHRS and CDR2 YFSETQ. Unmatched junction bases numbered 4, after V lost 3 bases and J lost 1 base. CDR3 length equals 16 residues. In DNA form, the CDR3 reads TGCGCCAGCAGCTCCGGACTAGCGGGGCCCCAAGAGACCCAGTACTTC. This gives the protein CASSSGLAGPQETQYF.

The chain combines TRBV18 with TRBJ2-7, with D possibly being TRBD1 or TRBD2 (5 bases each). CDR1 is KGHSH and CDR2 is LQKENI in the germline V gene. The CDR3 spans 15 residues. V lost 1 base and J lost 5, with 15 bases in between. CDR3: CASSPLSGTIHEQYF. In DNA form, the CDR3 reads TGTGCCAGCTCACCACTATCGGGGACGATCCACGAGCAGTACTTC.

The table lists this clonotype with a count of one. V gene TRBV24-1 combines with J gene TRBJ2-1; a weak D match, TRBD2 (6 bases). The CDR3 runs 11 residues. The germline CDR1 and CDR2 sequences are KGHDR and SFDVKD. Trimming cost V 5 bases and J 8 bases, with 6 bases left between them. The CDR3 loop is CATSGGDEQFF. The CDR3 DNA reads TGTGCCACCAGTGGCGGGGATGAGCAGTTCTTC.

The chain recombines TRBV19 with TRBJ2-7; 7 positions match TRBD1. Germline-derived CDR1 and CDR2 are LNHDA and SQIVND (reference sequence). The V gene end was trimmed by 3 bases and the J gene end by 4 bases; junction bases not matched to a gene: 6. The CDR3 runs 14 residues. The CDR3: CASSIETGLYEQYF. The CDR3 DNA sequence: TGTGCCAGTAGTATCGAGACAGGGCTATACGAGCAGTACTTC.

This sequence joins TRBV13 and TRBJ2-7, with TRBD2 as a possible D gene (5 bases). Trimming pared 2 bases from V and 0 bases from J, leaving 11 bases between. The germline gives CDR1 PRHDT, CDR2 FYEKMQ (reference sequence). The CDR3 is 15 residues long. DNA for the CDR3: TGTGCCAGCAGCTTACGGGCTAGCCACTCCTACGAGCAGTACTTC. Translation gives CASSLRASHSYEQYF. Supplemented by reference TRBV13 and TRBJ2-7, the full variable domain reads AAGVIQSPRHLIKEKRETATLKCYPIPRHDTVYWYQQGPGQDPQFLISFYEKMQSDKGSIPDRFSAQQFSDYHSELNMSSLELGDSALYFCASSLRASHSYEQYFGPGTRLTVT.

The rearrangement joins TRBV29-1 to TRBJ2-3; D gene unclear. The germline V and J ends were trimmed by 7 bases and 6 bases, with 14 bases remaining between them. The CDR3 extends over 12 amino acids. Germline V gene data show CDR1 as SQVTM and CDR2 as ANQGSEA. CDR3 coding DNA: TGCAGCGCCACGGCCTTGTTGGATACGCAGTATTTT. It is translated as CSATALLDTQYF.

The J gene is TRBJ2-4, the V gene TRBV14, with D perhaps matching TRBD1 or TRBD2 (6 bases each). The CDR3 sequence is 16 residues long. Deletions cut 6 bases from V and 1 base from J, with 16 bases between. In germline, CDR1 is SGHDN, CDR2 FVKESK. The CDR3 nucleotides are TGTGCCAGCAGTACCTTGGGGGGCTCGGCCAAAAACATTCAGTACTTC. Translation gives CASSTLGGSAKNIQYF.